The 5 T cell receptor beta chains in this list originate from one sample, sequenced in a study of blood T cell repertoires in COVID-19. Generated by immunoSEQ multiplex PCR, the TCRdb table keeps only in-frame clones and is missing some. The data show roughly 30,000 clones, less than 90% seen once. Sample: peripheral blood. Receptor source: an elderly man with active COVID-19.

This clone showed up just once. The J gene is TRBJ2-3, the V gene TRBV5-4; a possible D gene is TRBD1 (5 bases). CDR1 is SGHNT, CDR2 YYREEE, per germline (reference sequence). V was shortened by 0 bases and J by 4 bases, with 12 bases between the two germline ends. The length of the CDR3 is 15 residues. In DNA, the CDR3 is TGTGCCAGCAGCTTGGCCAGCCAGGGTCCAGATACGCAGTATTTT. Its protein is CASSLASQGPDTQYF.

J is TRBJ1-5 and V is TRBV19, with D hard to call. The V gene lost 4 bases and the J gene lost 0 bases, with 10 bases spanning the gap. This CDR3 region has 15 residues. CDR1 is LNHDA, CDR2 SQIVND, per germline (reference sequence). The CDR3 loop reads CASSRESYSNQPQHF. DNA of the CDR3: TGTGCCAGTAGTAGGGAGAGCTATAGCAATCAGCCCCAGCATTTT.

The chain recombines TRBV5-6 with TRBJ2-1; 8 bases fit TRBD2. CDR3 length: 14 amino acids. Germline trimming cut 5 bases from V and 6 bases from J; bases unmatched to any gene: 7. Per germline, CDR1 SGHDT and CDR2 YYEEEE. CDR3 residues: CASSYGTRGNEQFF. CDR3 nucleotide sequence: TGTGCCAGCAGTTACGGGACTAGAGGCAATGAGCAGTTCTTC.

CDR3 loop: CASSSDRGEDKNIQYF. Here the CDR3 DNA reads TGTGCCAGCAGCTCCGACAGGGGAGAGGACAAAAACATTCAGTACTTC. The V gene is TRBV5-5, the J gene TRBJ2-4; 8 bases match TRBD1. CDR1 and CDR2 (germline): SGHKS, YYEKEE (reference sequence). V trimming: 3 bases; J trimming: 3 bases; junction bases outside the gene matches: 8. The CDR3 is 16 residues long.

This clone was seen a few times. Because the CDR3's place on the DNA is in doubt, the DNA is left out and the CDR3 is given as listed by TCRdb. The rearrangement joins TRBV9 to TRBJ1-5; the table's D gene call, TRBD1, was not cross checked with the DNA. Germline loops: CDR1 SGDLS, CDR2 YYNGEE. The CDR3 region is 14 residues in length, termini included. CDR3 protein: CASSVAPGTGPLHF.